The 18 T cell receptor beta chains given below trace back to one sample, sequenced in a study of blood T cell repertoires in COVID-19. Libraries were prepared by immunoSEQ multiplex PCR; TCRdb keeps only in-frame clonotypes and omits some of them. This table holds about 350,000 clones, about 88% found once. The sequenced material came from PBMCs or T cells enriched from blood (not recorded which). Receptors were obtained from a woman aged 25 to 45 who had been exposed to COVID-19.

The chain uses TRBV9 and TRBJ2-7; 9 nucleotides line up with TRBD1. The CDR3 sequence is 15 residues long. Germline CDR1 SGDLS, CDR2 YYNGEE. The junction had 10 bases not matched to a gene; V was cut back by 4 bases and J by 5 bases. The CDR3 DNA reads TGTGCCAGCAGCCAAGAGGGACAGGGTGGCGACGAGCAGTACTTC. Translating it yields CASSQEGQGGDEQYF.

This chain joins TRBV10-3 and TRBJ2-7, with TRBD2 as a possible D gene (6 bases). Trimming removed 6 bases at V and 2 bases at J, with 11 bases between. Germline lookup yields CDR1 ENHRY and CDR2 SYGVKD. The length of the CDR3 is 13 residues. The CDR3 sequence: CAISLATTYEQYF. In DNA form, the CDR3 reads TGTGCCATCAGCCTAGCGACCACCTACGAGCAGTACTTC.

This clone was seen just once. This chain joins TRBV28 and TRBJ2-3; 7 bases fit TRBD2. J lost 0 bases, V lost 2 bases, and 11 bases had no gene match. Germline lookup yields CDR1 MDHEN and CDR2 SYDVKM. The CDR3 sequence is 18 residues long. The CDR3 DNA sequence: TGTGCCAGCAGTTTAGTTTGGGGTACGGGGGGTAGCACAGATACGCAGTATTTT. This gives the protein CASSLVWGTGGSTDTQYF.

This chain connects TRBV5-1 to TRBJ1-6; 7 bases map to TRBD1. The CDR3 sequence is 15 residues long. V shed 0 bases and J 4 bases; nucleotides not matched to a gene: 1. Germline lookup yields CDR1 SGHRS and CDR2 YFSETQ. This CDR3 reads CASSLDRGYNSPLHF. In DNA, the CDR3 is TGCGCCAGCAGCTTGGACAGGGGATATAATTCACCCCTCCACTTT.

The count of this clone is one. The genes are TRBV28 and TRBJ1-1, with D unresolved. This CDR3 comprises 16 residues. Germline CDR1 and CDR2: MDHEN and SYDVKM. The ends were cut back, 5 bases at V and 0 bases at J, with 16 bases in the middle. The CDR3: CASSIPADGVNTEAFF. The CDR3 nucleotides read TGTGCCAGCAGTATACCAGCCGACGGGGTGAACACTGAAGCTTTCTTT.

The chain uses TRBV10-1 and TRBJ1-1; a weak D match, TRBD1 (6 bases). This CDR3 spans 14 amino acids. Looked up from germline, CDR1 is WNHNN and CDR2 is SYGVQD (reference sequence). Trimming removed 8 bases from V and 4 bases from J, with 17 bases in between. The CDR3 reads CASRKGEGSTEAFF. CDR3 in DNA: TGCGCCAGCCGGAAGGGGGAAGGGAGCACTGAAGCTTTCTTT.

The chain has TRBV29-1 and TRBJ2-5; TRBD2 is a possible D gene (5 bases). Germline-derived CDR1 and CDR2 are SQVTM and ANQGSEA. This CDR3 is built from 13 residues. V lost 1 base, J lost 1 base, and 7 bases lay in between. As DNA, the CDR3 is TGCAGCGTTGAAGGACTATTCCAAGAGACCCAGTACTTC. This gives the protein CSVEGLFQETQYF.

This clone appeared once. This sequence joins TRBV29-1 and TRBJ1-1; 12 nucleotides match TRBD1. The CDR3 loop spans 14 amino acids. The ends lost 4 bases at V and 0 bases at J; junction bases unmatched: 0. Germline CDR1 and CDR2: SQVTM and ANQGSEA. The CDR3 DNA sequence: TGCAGCGTTGGGGACAGGGGGCTGAACACTGAAGCTTTCTTT. Its protein product is CSVGDRGLNTEAFF.

The rearrangement links TRBV19 to TRBJ1-5; perhaps TRBD1 as D (5 bases). The CDR3 consists of 15 residues. Trimming stripped 7 bases from V and 2 bases from J, with 15 bases between. CDR1 LNHDA and CDR2 SQIVND come from the germline V gene (reference sequence). The DNA of the CDR3 is TGTGCCAGTACCGTTAGACAAGGGGGCAATCAGCCCCAGCATTTT. Translation: CASTVRQGGNQPQHF.

J is TRBJ2-7 and V is TRBV5-6, with TRBD1 identical over 7 bases. The V segment lost 3 bases and the J segment 2 bases; nucleotides outside the gene matches: 5. The CDR3 is 14 residues long. Germline CDR1 reads SGHDT; CDR2 reads YYEEEE. In DNA, the CDR3 is TGTGCCAGCAGCTCACAGGGGTCCCCCTACGAGCAGTACTTC. It translates to CASSSQGSPYEQYF.

As to this clone: A read error may account for a junction end that differs from germline. The CDR3 bases are TGTGTCAGCAGGGACAGGAGCACTGAAGCTTTCTTT. This sequence encodes CVSRDRSTEAFF. The rearrangement joins TRBV6-5 to TRBJ1-1, with 8 bases identical to TRBD1. Germline V lookup: CDR1 MNHEY, CDR2 SVGAGI. The CDR3 length is 12 residues.

V is TRBV19 and J is TRBJ2-5; TRBD1 matches at 11 bases. The germline gives CDR1 LNHDA, CDR2 SQIVND (reference sequence). The J segment lost 2 bases and the V segment lost 0 bases, leaving 8 bases of the junction unmatched. CDR3 size: 18 residues. The CDR3 spells CASSIDLGTGGGQETQYF. CDR3 DNA: TGTGCCAGTAGTATAGATCTTGGGACAGGGGGAGGACAAGAGACCCAGTACTTC.

This clone was recorded once. The chain uses TRBV2 and TRBJ1-2, with D perhaps TRBD1 (6 bases). The CDR3 has 15 residues. V shed 8 bases and J shed 2 bases, with 18 bases lying between them. Germline-derived CDR1 and CDR2 are SNHLY and FYNNEI. CDR3 protein: CASPGSPGTNYGYTF. In DNA, the CDR3 is TGTGCCAGCCCGGGGAGTCCCGGGACAAACTATGGCTACACCTTC.

This rearrangement joins TRBV29-1 to TRBJ1-4, with D possibly matching TRBD1 (5 bases). From germline, CDR1 is SQVTM and CDR2 ANQGSEA. The V end lost 4 bases, the J end lost 5 bases, and 11 bases lay between the germline ends. CDR3 length: 13 amino acids. As DNA, the CDR3 is TGCAGCGTTGCTGACAGCTTGAATGAAAAACTGTTTTTT. Translation gives CSVADSLNEKLFF.

This clone was picked up one time. The V and J genes are TRBV7-3 and TRBJ2-1; tentatively, D is TRBD2 (6 bases). Per germline, CDR1 SGHTA and CDR2 FQGTGA. Trimming shortened V by 4 bases and J by 2 bases, and 18 bases separated the two germline ends. The CDR3 spans 17 residues. The CDR3 DNA sequence: TGTGCCAGCAGCTCGTCCCTTGGGGGAGGACCCTACAATGAGCAGTTCTTC. This encodes CASSSSLGGGPYNEQFF.

This chain links TRBV19 with TRBJ1-5, with TRBD1 matching over 10 bases. This CDR3 is built from 16 residues. Germline-derived CDR1 and CDR2 are LNHDA and SQIVND (reference sequence). The V and J ends lost 5 bases and 4 bases, in that order; junction bases with no gene match: 8. The DNA of the CDR3 is TGTGCCAGTAGTTCCCCGGGACAGGGGTGGAATCAGCCCCAGCATTTT. It yields the protein CASSSPGQGWNQPQHF.

V usage is TRBV19 and J usage is TRBJ2-4; 16 nucleotides line up with TRBD2. CDR3 length: 17 residues. Per the germline V gene, CDR1 is LNHDA and CDR2 is SQIVND (reference sequence). V lost 5 bases and J lost 4; bases outside the gene matches: 5. The CDR3 protein is CASSLPGLAGGKNIQYF. The DNA for the CDR3 is TGTGCCAGTAGTCTCCCGGGACTAGCGGGAGGGAAAAACATTCAGTACTTC.

The chain joins TRBV29-1 to TRBJ2-3; tentatively, D is TRBD2 (5 bases). The germline gives CDR1 SQVTM, CDR2 ANQGSEA. With 3 bases removed from V and 1 base from J, the gap between germline ends came to 17 bases. CDR3 length equals 16 residues. The DNA for the CDR3 is TGCAGCGTTGAGGGTGGGCTAGCTGTGCGCACAGATACGCAGTATTTT. As protein: CSVEGGLAVRTDTQYF.